This T cell receptor (beta chain) was retrieved from a study of blood T cell repertoires in COVID-19. Turning to the study itself: Acute and convalescent COVID-19 specimens originated in the United States, Italy and Spain. PBMCs, B-cell-depleted T cells, or T cells were the source of the cDNA or gDNA that made up the material.

TCRdb's table, derived via immunoSEQ multiplex PCR, lists solely in-frame clones and lacks some. The data show under 300,000 clones, approximately 83% seen once. Germline CDR1 and CDR2: SEHNR and FQNEAQ (reference sequence). The V end lost 5 bases, the J end lost 1 base, and 8 bases lay between the germline ends. The CDR3 consists of 13 residues. This sequence joins TRBV7-9 and TRBJ1-1; D is unresolved. The receptor was isolated from a man aged 25-40 years who had recovered from COVID-19. The sample was peripheral blood. The CDR3 region has the DNA TGTGCCAGCAGCGAGGGCTCGAACACTGAAGCTTTCTTT. Its protein is CASSEGSNTEAFF.